This T cell receptor beta chain was retrieved from a study of a mutant IDH1 vaccine in newly diagnosed glioma. Study-wide context: V12 corresponded to week 35 and V13 to week 47. Findings of the study overall: Induction of immune responses by the vaccine occurred in about 93% of patients.

The V gene lost 2 bases and the J gene lost 3 bases, with 8 bases spanning the gap. The CDR3 has 14 residues. The germline gives CDR1 SGHRS, CDR2 YFSETQ. Regarding this clone: Antigen unknown.

Only in-frame clones appear in the TCRdb table, and some are missing; sequencing was by immunoSEQ multiplex PCR. The data contain tens of thousands of clones, 75% to 90% of them singletons. Time point meaning: week 35, safety follow-up. Topical imiquimod accompanied each vaccine dose, which consisted of 300 ug of mutant IDH1 20-mer peptide. Patients had eight vaccinations, in weeks 1, 3, 5, 7, 11, 15, 19 and 23. Specimen: PBMCs, collected from a glioma patient whose treatment included an IDH1 peptide vaccine. The V call is TRBV5-1, the J call TRBJ2-2, with a possible D match to TRBD2 (5 bases). This TCR derives from a man aged 35-49 years with glioma. The CDR3 DNA sequence: TGCGCCAGCAGCTTCCCCGGGGACACCGGGGAGCTGTTTTTT. The encoded protein is CASSFPGDTGELFF. The complete variable domain, with remaining parts taken from reference TRBV5-1 and TRBJ2-2, reads KAGVTQTPRYLIKTRGQQVTLSCSPISGHRSVSWYQQTPGQGLQFLFEYFSETQRNKGNFPGRFSGRQFSNSRSEMNVSTLELGDSALYLCASSFPGDTGELFFGEGSRLTVL.